The 25 T cell receptor beta chains given below trace back to one sample, sequenced in a study of vaccination effects on CD4 cells after COVID-19. For these TCRs, the target antigens are not known. Assay used: immunoSEQ multiplex PCR; TCRdb lists only in-frame clones, some missing. The data hold approximately 61,000 clones, with roughly 72% observed a single time. Sequencing in the ViraFEST assay came after antigen-specific CD4+ T cells had been expanded with viral peptide pools, which were used to stimulate PBMC. Isolation of CD4+ T cells took place after ten to eleven days of culture. Vaccine administered to participants consisted of two doses of either BNT162b2 or mRNA-1273. Sequencing was performed on CD4+ T cells from PBMCs cultured with HCoV-229E spike peptides, taken after COVID-19 vaccination. The receptors stem from a human donor who received a COVID-19 vaccine.

This rearrangement joins TRBV5-6 to TRBJ1-1; the match to TRBD1 covers 7 bases. Germline assignment: CDR1 SGHDT and CDR2 YYEEEE. Trimming removed 0 bases from V and 2 bases from J; junction bases left unmatched: 7. The CDR3 runs to 16 residues. Written as DNA, the CDR3 is TGTGCCAGCAGCTTGGCTCCGACAGGGAGAAACACTGAAGCTTTCTTT. Translating it yields CASSLAPTGRNTEAFF.

The chain is built from TRBV12-5 and TRBJ2-3; D not certain. Per germline, CDR1 LGHNT and CDR2 FRNRAP. Trimming stripped 3 bases from V and 0 bases from J, with 10 bases between. The CDR3 is made up of 15 amino acids. CDR3: CASGLILGSTDTQYF. CDR3 nucleotide sequence: TGTGCTAGTGGTTTAATCTTGGGTAGCACAGATACGCAGTATTTT.

This clone came up a few times. The V call is TRBV13, the J call TRBJ2-2, with D unclear. The CDR3 runs 16 residues. Germline lookup yields CDR1 PRHDT and CDR2 FYEKMQ (reference sequence). The V gene lost 7 bases and the J gene lost 1 base, with 16 bases spanning the gap. CDR3 nucleotides: TGTGCCAGCACCACCGGCCATTTGAGGAACACCGGGGAGCTGTTTTTT. This encodes CASTTGHLRNTGELFF. Full variable domain (rest looked up from reference TRBV13 and TRBJ2-2): AAGVIQSPRHLIKEKRETATLKCYPIPRHDTVYWYQQGPGQDPQFLISFYEKMQSDKGSIPDRFSAQQFSDYHSELNMSSLELGDSALYFCASTTGHLRNTGELFFGEGSRLTVL.

The rearrangement uses TRBV28 and TRBJ1-4; D not certain. The CDR3 extends over 14 amino acids. Germline assignment: CDR1 MDHEN and CDR2 SYDVKM. V lost 2 bases and J lost 8, with 12 bases in between. DNA for the CDR3: TGTGCCAGCAGTTTAGCCGGGATCGGGGAAAAACTGTTTTTT. This gives the protein CASSLAGIGEKLFF.

This clone appeared a single time. The chain is built from TRBV7-9 and TRBJ1-5; TRBD1 aligns across 11 bases. The CDR3 runs 15 residues. The germline V gene has CDR1 SEHNR and CDR2 FQNEAQ (reference sequence). The trim removed 5 bases at V and 7 bases at J, leaving 7 bases unmatched. The CDR3 loop reads CASSRTGGGKQPQHF. As DNA, the CDR3 is TGTGCCAGCAGCCGGACAGGGGGCGGGAAACAGCCCCAGCATTTT.

In regard to this clone: The sample has other DNA sequences that encode this CDR3 too. The chain combines TRBV6-5 with TRBJ1-3; D uncertain. The CDR3 is made up of 15 amino acids. CDR1 and CDR2 from the germline V gene are MNHEY and SVGAGI. The germline V and J ends were trimmed by 3 bases and 0 bases, with 9 bases remaining between them. CDR3 sequence: CASSYAGNSGNTIYF. CDR3 nucleotides: TGTGCCAGCAGTTATGCCGGGAACTCTGGAAACACCATATATTTT.

The V and J genes are TRBV18 and TRBJ1-5; 8 nucleotides agree with TRBD1. The V segment lost 3 bases and the J segment 5 bases; nucleotides outside the gene matches: 18. CDR1 is KGHSH and CDR2 is LQKENI in the germline V gene. This CDR3 spans 19 amino acids. DNA for the CDR3: TGTGCCAGCTCACCTCCACAAGGACAGGGCGAAAGGCTCGATCAGCCCCAGCATTTT. Its translation: CASSPPQGQGERLDQPQHF.

The chain uses TRBV7-2 and TRBJ1-2; 8 bases are shared with TRBD1. Germline loops: CDR1 SGHTA, CDR2 FQGNSA. This CDR3 has 14 residues. V lost 1 base to trimming and J lost 8 bases; unmatched junction nucleotides: 6. The CDR3 sequence: CASSLGGDRRGYTF. In nucleotides, the CDR3 is TGTGCCAGCAGCTTAGGCGGGGACAGGAGAGGCTACACCTTC. Supplemented by reference TRBV7-2 and TRBJ1-2, the full variable domain reads GAGVSQSPSNKVTEKGKDVELRCDPISGHTALYWYRQSLGQGLEFLIYFQGNSAPDKSGLPSDRFSAERTGGSVSTLTIQRTQQEDSAVYLCASSLGGDRRGYTFGSGTRLTVV.

This sequence joins TRBV4-2 and TRBJ2-7; D gene unclear. Germline V gene data show CDR1 as LGHNA and CDR2 as YNFKEQ. V dropped 1 base and J dropped 3 bases, with 16 bases sitting between them. CDR3 length equals 16 residues. The CDR3 sequence is CASSQAVRSDNYEQYV. The CDR3 bases are TGTGCCAGCAGCCAAGCAGTCAGATCTGACAACTACGAGCAGTACGTC.

The rearrangement uses TRBV7-3 and TRBJ2-2, with 8 bases identical to TRBD1. After removal of 6 bases from V and 4 bases from J, the junction contained 7 bases not matched to a gene. CDR1 is SGHTA and CDR2 is FQGTGA in the germline V gene. The length of the CDR3 is 15 residues. The CDR3, as DNA: TGTGCCAGCAGTCGAGACAGGGGAGGCACCGGGGAGCTGTTTTTT. It encodes CASSRDRGGTGELFF.

The V call is TRBV7-3, the J call TRBJ2-3; 14 bases are shared with TRBD2. Per the germline V gene, CDR1 is SGHTA and CDR2 is FQGTGA. The CDR3 is 16 residues long. The junction had 8 bases not matched to a gene; V was cut back by 5 bases and J by 7 bases. CDR3 region: CASSLGTSGGENTQYF. DNA of the CDR3: TGTGCCAGCAGCCTTGGGACTAGCGGGGGTGAAAATACGCAGTATTTT.

V is TRBV2 and J is TRBJ1-5, with 7 bases that match TRBD1. Germline CDR1 reads SNHLY; CDR2 reads FYNNEI. CDR3 length equals 12 residues. Trimming cost V 8 bases and J 2 bases; bases outside gene matches: 0. The CDR3 nucleotides read TGTGCCAGCGACAGGGGCAATCAGCCCCAGCATTTT. Protein: CASDRGNQPQHF.

This sequence joins TRBV7-3 and TRBJ2-2; the match to TRBD2 covers 11 bases. The germline V gene encodes CDR1 SGHTA and CDR2 FQGTGA. This CDR3 contains 18 residues. Trimming cost V 1 base and J 4 bases; bases outside gene matches: 8. CDR3 nucleotide sequence: TGTGCCAGCAGCTTAAGGGGAGGGACTAGCGGAACCACCGGGGAGCTGTTTTTT. Translation gives CASSLRGGTSGTTGELFF.

The chain links TRBV5-1 to TRBJ2-2; possibly TRBD1 for D (5 bases). The germline V gene encodes CDR1 SGHRS and CDR2 YFSETQ. Trimming left V 0 bases short and J 0 bases short, with 6 bases between. The CDR3 has 15 amino acids. The CDR3 spells CASSLDRSNTGELFF. The CDR3, as DNA: TGCGCCAGCAGCTTGGACAGGTCGAACACCGGGGAGCTGTTTTTT.

This clone showed up just a few times. The chain's CDR3 is CASSPTGGVGELFF. DNA of the CDR3: TGTGCCAGCAGCCCCACAGGGGGAGTCGGGGAGCTGTTTTTT. The genes are TRBV7-2 and TRBJ2-2, with 8 bases identical to TRBD1. The germline V gene has CDR1 SGHTA and CDR2 FQGNSA. This CDR3 region has 14 residues. V gave up 5 bases and J gave up 7 bases; unmatched junction bases: 6.

This clone was counted between two and nine times. V gene TRBV9 combines with J gene TRBJ1-2, with 7 nucleotides matching TRBD1. Germline V lookup: CDR1 SGDLS, CDR2 YYNGEE. The CDR3 length is 17 residues. The V and J ends lost 4 bases and 2 bases, in that order; junction bases with no gene match: 14. The CDR3 bases are TGTGCCAGCAGCAGAGGGACGGTGCCAGGGGGGAACTATGGCTACACCTTC. Protein sequence: CASSRGTVPGGNYGYTF.

This chain joins TRBV5-4 and TRBJ1-2; D perhaps matches TRBD1 (6 bases). There are 14 residues in the CDR3. The germline gives CDR1 SGHNT, CDR2 YYREEE (reference sequence). V dropped 0 bases and J dropped 3 bases, with 9 bases sitting between them. CDR3 loop: CASSLVGQYYGYTF. CDR3 nucleotides: TGTGCCAGCAGCTTGGTAGGACAGTACTATGGCTACACCTTC. The variable domain in full, completed from reference TRBV5-4 and TRBJ1-2, reads ETGVTQSPTHLIKTRGQQVTLRCSSQSGHNTVSWYQQALGQGPQFIFQYYREEENGRGNFPPRFSGLQFPNYSSELNVNALELDDSALYLCASSLVGQYYGYTFGSGTRLTVV.

The V call is TRBV5-8, the J call TRBJ1-5, with D possibly being TRBD1 (6 bases). The CDR3 is made up of 16 amino acids. Germline V gene data show CDR1 as SGHTS and CDR2 as YDEGEE. The V end lost 3 bases, the J end lost 0 bases, and 13 bases lay between the germline ends. For the CDR3, the DNA is TGTGCCAGCAGCTCACGTGGACAGTATAGCAATCAGCCCCAGCATTTT. The encoded protein is CASSSRGQYSNQPQHF.

The rearrangement links TRBV18 to TRBJ2-2, with D hard to call. The CDR3 has 15 residues. The V end was cut by 3 bases, the J end by 0 bases, with 8 bases between. Germline CDR1 KGHSH, CDR2 LQKENI. The CDR3 coding sequence is TGTGCCAGCTCACCTGGAGTACCGAACACCGGGGAGCTGTTTTTT. Amino acids: CASSPGVPNTGELFF.

In this sample, this clone turned up a few times. The chain uses TRBV3-1 (or the pseudogene TRBV3-2) and TRBJ1-6, with D uncertain. This CDR3 contains 16 residues. Germline V gene data show CDR1 as LGHDT and CDR2 as YNNKEL (reference sequence). Deletions cut 4 bases from V and 7 bases from J, with 17 bases between. CDR3 DNA sequence: TGTGCCAGCAGCCCACCCCCCTCAGGAACGAATTCACCCCTCCACTTT. It is translated as CASSPPPSGTNSPLHF.

The chain has TRBV29-1 and TRBJ1-4; D is undetermined. In germline, CDR1 is SQVTM, CDR2 ANQGSEA. Deletions cut 7 bases from V and 0 bases from J, with 12 bases between. There are 14 residues in the CDR3. The CDR3 is CSALEESTNEKLFF. The CDR3 region has the DNA TGCAGCGCATTGGAGGAGTCAACTAATGAAAAACTGTTTTTT.

The rearrangement uses TRBV4-1 and TRBJ2-1, with D unclear. Germline assignment: CDR1 MGHRA and CDR2 YSYEKL. The ends were cut back, 1 base at V and 8 bases at J, with 24 bases in the middle. The CDR3 contains 18 residues. CDR3 in amino acids: CASSQGVLANSFGDEQFF. CDR3 nucleotide sequence: TGCGCCAGCAGCCAAGGAGTCCTCGCTAACTCCTTTGGCGATGAGCAGTTCTTC.

The chain recombines TRBV18 with TRBJ1-1, with 8 positions matching TRBD1. This CDR3 spans 17 amino acids. Germline V gene lookup returns CDR1 KGHSH and CDR2 LQKENI. V lost 4 bases, J lost 3 bases, and 13 bases stayed unmatched. The CDR3 DNA follows: TGTGCCAGCTCACTATTCTTAACCGGGACAGGCGACACTGAAGCTTTCTTT. It yields the protein CASSLFLTGTGDTEAFF.

The chain is built from TRBV28 and TRBJ2-7; no clear D. V was trimmed by 2 bases and J by 0 bases, leaving 11 bases between them. The CDR3 loop spans 15 amino acids. Germline V gene data show CDR1 as MDHEN and CDR2 as SYDVKM. The CDR3 nucleotides read TGTGCCAGCAGTTTAGGCCCCCCCAGCTCCTACGAGCAGTACGTC. Translated, it gives CASSLGPPSSYEQYV.

The sample holds a few counts of this clone. This chain joins TRBV30 and TRBJ1-6; D uncertain. Deletions cut 2 bases from V and 6 bases from J, with 14 bases between. The CDR3 extends over 15 amino acids. In germline, CDR1 is GTSNPN, CDR2 SVGIG (reference sequence). The CDR3 spells CAWSLQSLINSPLHF. Here the CDR3 DNA reads TGTGCCTGGAGTCTACAGAGCTTAATTAATTCACCCCTCCACTTT.